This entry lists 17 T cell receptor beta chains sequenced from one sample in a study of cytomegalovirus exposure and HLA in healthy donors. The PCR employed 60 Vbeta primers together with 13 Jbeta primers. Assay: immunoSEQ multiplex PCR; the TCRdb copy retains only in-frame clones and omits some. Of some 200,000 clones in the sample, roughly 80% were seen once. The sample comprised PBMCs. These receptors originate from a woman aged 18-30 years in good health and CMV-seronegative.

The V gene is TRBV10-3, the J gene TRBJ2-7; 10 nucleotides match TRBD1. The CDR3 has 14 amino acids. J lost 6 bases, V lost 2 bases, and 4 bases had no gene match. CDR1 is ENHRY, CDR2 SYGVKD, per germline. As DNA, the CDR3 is TGTGCCATCAGTGAGCGACAGGGGGCCGGCGAGCAGTACGTC. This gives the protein CAISERQGAGEQYV.

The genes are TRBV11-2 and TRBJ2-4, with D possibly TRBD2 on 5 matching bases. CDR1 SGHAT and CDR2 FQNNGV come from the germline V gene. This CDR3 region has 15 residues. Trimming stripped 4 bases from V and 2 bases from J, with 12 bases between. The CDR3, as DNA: TGTGCCAGCAGCTCACCCCGGGGTACCAAAAACATTCAGTACTTC. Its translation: CASSSPRGTKNIQYF.

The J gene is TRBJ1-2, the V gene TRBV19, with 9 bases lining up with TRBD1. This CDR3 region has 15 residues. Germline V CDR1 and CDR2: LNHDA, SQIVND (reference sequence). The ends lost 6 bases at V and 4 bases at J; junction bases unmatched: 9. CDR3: CASRPGQGFVYGYTF. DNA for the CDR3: TGTGCCAGTAGACCCGGACAGGGGTTCGTCTATGGCTACACCTTC.

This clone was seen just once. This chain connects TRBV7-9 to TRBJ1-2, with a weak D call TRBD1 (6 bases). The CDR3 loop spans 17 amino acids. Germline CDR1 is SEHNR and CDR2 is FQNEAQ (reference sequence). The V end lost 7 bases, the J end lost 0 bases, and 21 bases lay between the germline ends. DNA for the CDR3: TGTGCCAGCATCCCCGGGGGGGGCCAGCCCTCTAACTATGGCTACACCTTC. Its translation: CASIPGGGQPSNYGYTF.

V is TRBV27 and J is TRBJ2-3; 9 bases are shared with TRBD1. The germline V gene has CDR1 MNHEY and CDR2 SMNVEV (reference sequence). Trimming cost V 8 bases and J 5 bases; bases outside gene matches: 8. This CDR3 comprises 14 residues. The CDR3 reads CASAWDRDRDTQYF. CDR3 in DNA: TGTGCCAGCGCCTGGGACAGGGACAGAGATACGCAGTATTTT.

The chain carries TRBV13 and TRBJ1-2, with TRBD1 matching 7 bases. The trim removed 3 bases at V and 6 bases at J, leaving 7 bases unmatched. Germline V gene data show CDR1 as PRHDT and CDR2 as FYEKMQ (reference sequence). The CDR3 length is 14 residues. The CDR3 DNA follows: TGTGCCAGCAGCTTGGAGGGGGCAAGGGATGGCTACACCTTC. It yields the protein CASSLEGARDGYTF.

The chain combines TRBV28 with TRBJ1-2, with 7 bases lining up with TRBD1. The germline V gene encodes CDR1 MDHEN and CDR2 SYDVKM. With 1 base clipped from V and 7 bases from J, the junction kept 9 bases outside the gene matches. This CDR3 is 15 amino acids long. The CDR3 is CASSLFGDRVAGYTF. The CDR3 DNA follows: TGTGCCAGCAGTTTATTTGGTGACAGGGTGGCTGGCTACACCTTC.

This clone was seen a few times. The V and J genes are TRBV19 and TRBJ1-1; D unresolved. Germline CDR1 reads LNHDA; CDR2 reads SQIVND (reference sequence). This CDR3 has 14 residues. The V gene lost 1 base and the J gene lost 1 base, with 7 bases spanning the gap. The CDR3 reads CASSIVTGNTEAFF. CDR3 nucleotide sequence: TGTGCCAGTAGTATAGTCACGGGGAACACTGAAGCTTTCTTT.

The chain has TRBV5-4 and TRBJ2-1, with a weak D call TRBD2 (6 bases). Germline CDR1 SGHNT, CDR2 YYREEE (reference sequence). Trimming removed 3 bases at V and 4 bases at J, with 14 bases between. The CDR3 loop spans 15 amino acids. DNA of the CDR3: TGTGCCAGCAGCTCACCGGGACTCATATACAATGAGCAGTTCTTC. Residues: CASSSPGLIYNEQFF.

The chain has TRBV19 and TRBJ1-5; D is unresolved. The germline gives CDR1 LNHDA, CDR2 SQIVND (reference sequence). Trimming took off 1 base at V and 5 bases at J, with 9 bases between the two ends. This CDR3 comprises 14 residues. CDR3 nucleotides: TGTGCCAGTAGTATAGTGTGGGGAGATCAGCCCCAGCATTTT. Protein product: CASSIVWGDQPQHF.

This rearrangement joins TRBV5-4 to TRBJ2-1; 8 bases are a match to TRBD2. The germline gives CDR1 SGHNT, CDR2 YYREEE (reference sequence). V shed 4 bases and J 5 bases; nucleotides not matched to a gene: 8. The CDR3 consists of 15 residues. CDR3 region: CASSRPGGPNNEQFF. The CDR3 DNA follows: TGTGCCAGCAGCCGGCCGGGAGGGCCGAACAATGAGCAGTTCTTC.

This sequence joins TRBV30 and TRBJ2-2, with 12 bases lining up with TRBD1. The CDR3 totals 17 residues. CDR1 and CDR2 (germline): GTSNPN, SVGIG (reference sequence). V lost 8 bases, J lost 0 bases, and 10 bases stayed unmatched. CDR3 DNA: TGTGCCACGCCCCGGGACAGGGGGCTTACGAACACCGGGGAGCTGTTTTTT. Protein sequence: CATPRDRGLTNTGELFF.

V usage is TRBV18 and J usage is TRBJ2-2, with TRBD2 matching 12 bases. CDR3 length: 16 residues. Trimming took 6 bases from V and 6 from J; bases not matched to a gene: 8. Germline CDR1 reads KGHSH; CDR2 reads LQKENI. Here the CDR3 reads CASSPRLAGVPGELFF. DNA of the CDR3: TGTGCCAGCTCCCCGAGACTAGCGGGAGTCCCCGGGGAGCTGTTTTTT.

The CDR3 loop is CASSSQEGGGELFF. The CDR3 bases are TGTGCCAGCAGTTCACAAGAAGGCGGCGGGGAGCTGTTTTTT. The gene calls are TRBV6-5 and TRBJ2-2; D not certain. V lost 4 bases to trimming and J lost 7 bases, with 13 bases between them. Germline values: CDR1 MNHEY, CDR2 SVGAGI. The CDR3 spans 14 residues.

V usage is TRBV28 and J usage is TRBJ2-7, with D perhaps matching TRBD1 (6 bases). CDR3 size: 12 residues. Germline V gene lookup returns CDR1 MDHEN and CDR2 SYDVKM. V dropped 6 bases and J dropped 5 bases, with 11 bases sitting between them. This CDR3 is CASSSQGHEQYV. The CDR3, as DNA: TGTGCCAGCAGCTCTCAGGGGCACGAGCAGTACGTC.

This CDR3 reads CASHSGGTGNTIYF. The CDR3 DNA follows: TGTGCCAGTCACTCAGGGGGCACTGGAAACACCATATATTTT. The chain recombines TRBV19 with TRBJ1-3; TRBD1 matches 8 bases. The V segment lost 8 bases and the J segment 2 bases; nucleotides outside the gene matches: 5. The CDR3 is 14 residues long. CDR1 LNHDA and CDR2 SQIVND come from the germline V gene (reference sequence).

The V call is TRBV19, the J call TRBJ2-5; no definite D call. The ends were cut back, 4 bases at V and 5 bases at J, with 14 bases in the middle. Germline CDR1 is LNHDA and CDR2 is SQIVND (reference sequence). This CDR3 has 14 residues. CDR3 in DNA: TGTGCCAGTAGTAATGGGCAGAGCTCGGAGACCCAGTACTTC. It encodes CASSNGQSSETQYF.